The clone carrying this T cell receptor (beta chain) was counted at least ten times. Its antigen remains unidentified. One entry per CDR3 protein, called by TCRdb with MiXCR from the 5' RACE reads. The profile shows roughly 490,000 distinct CDR3 sequences, 13% to 15% of them singletons. This specimen comes from a study of identical twins. General study points: A lower insertion count was a feature of abundant cord blood beta clonotypes, with no such feature in memory repertoires.

The CDR3 covers 15 residues. The V end was cut by 5 bases, the J end by 0 bases, with 14 bases between. Per germline, CDR1 SQVTM and CDR2 ANQGSEA. This sample was shared with a second study, whose subject was yellow fever vaccine responses in identical twins.

The material sequenced was CD4+ T cells sorted from blood. The TCR comes from a woman aged 18-29 years in good health. The V and J genes are TRBV29-1 and TRBJ2-1; D remains unclear. The CDR3: CSVRPLLGSYNEQFF. The DNA of the CDR3 is TGCAGCGTTAGGCCCCTATTGGGCTCCTACAATGAGCAGTTCTTC.